The rows below give T cell receptor beta chains drawn from one sample of a study of control samples from healthy donors and cancer patients. The method was immunoSEQ multiplex PCR; TCRdb's version includes in-frame clones alone and lacks a portion of them. This sample has 150,000 to 200,000 clones, with 80% to 95% found just once. Sequencing was performed on blood. Source of these receptors: a woman in her 30s in good health. The CDR3 runs from the conserved cysteine through the conserved F or W.

14,TRBJ1-3,TRBV15,CATSRDESGNTIYF
15,TRBJ2-7,TRBV5-1,CASSWAGGSSYEQYF
15,TRBJ2-1,TRBV6-5,CASSYETDAYNEQFF
15,TRBJ2-7,TRBV3-1/TRBV3-2,CASSQVWDRAYEQYF
13,TRBJ1-5,TRBV10-3,CAISDDRGQPQHF
13,TRBJ1-5,TRBV3-1/TRBV3-2,CASSQGQGQPQHF
17,TRBJ1-4,TRBV27,CASSCPGTGVMNEKLFF
12,TRBJ2-1,TRBV5-1,CASSPGQREQFF
17,TRBJ2-3,TRBV9,CASSVSPRQRATDTQYF
15,TRBJ2-1,TRBV7-3,CASSQRAGGWNEQFF
17,TRBJ2-1,TRBV24-1,CATGGLAGGPSYNEQFF
12,TRBJ2-1,TRBV5-6,CASSLGLQEEVF
16,TRBJ1-5,TRBV3-1/TRBV3-2,CASSQGKGRGNQPQHF
15,TRBJ2-1,TRBV15,CATSRVGASYNEQFF
16,TRBJ2-1,TRBV11-2,CASSPLPGLMNNEQFF
12,TRBJ2-2,TRBV18,CASSPPPGELFF
15,TRBJ2-1,TRBV6-2/TRBV6-3,CASSSGQGIYNEQFF
15,TRBJ2-7,TRBV4-1,CASSQVVASAYEQYF
16,TRBJ1-2,TRBV2,CASSDPQGASNYGYTF
17,TRBJ1-4,TRBV7-2,CASSATGRRFTNEKLFF
15,TRBJ2-7,TRBV28,CARKLAGGPGYEQYF